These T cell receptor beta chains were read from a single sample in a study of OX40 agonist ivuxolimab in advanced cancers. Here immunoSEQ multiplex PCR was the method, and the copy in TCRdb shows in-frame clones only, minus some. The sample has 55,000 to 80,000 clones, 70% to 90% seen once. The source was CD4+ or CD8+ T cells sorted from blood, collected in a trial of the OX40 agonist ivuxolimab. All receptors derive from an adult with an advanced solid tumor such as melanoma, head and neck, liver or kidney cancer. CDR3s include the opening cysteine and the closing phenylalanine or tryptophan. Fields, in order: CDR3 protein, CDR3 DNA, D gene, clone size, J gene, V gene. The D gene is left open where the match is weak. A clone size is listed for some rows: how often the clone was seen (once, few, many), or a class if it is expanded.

CDR3: CASSLGRDSNQPQHF; DNA: TGTGCCAGCAGCTTGGGCAGGGATAGCAATCAGCCCCAGCATTTT; D: -; size: once; J: TRBJ1-5; V: TRBV7-2
CDR3: CASSAFGGSGGETQYF; DNA: TGTGCCAGCAGCGCCTTCGGGGGCAGCGGAGGGGAGACCCAGTACTTC; D: -; size: once; J: TRBJ2-5; V: TRBV9
CDR3: CASSLGLGGGMETQYF; DNA: TGTGCCAGTAGTCTCGGACTGGGTGGAGGGATGGAGACCCAGTACTTC; D: -; size: -; J: TRBJ2-5; V: TRBV19
CDR3: CAIQGRQDEKLFF; DNA: TGTGCCATCCAAGGCCGACAGGACGAAAAACTGTTTTTT; D: -; size: once; J: TRBJ1-4; V: TRBV10-3
CDR3: CASSLWTGQVNQPQHF; DNA: TGTGCCAGCAGCCTCTGGACAGGGCAGGTCAATCAGCCCCAGCATTTT; D: TRBD1; size: -; J: TRBJ1-5; V: TRBV5-5
CDR3: CASRYRGEKLFF; DNA: TGTGCCAGCAGATACAGGGGTGAAAAACTGTTTTTT; D: TRBD1; size: -; J: TRBJ1-4; V: TRBV2
CDR3: CASSNRAAF; DNA: TGTGCCAGCAGCAACAGAGCCGCCTTC; D: -; size: -; J: TRBJ1-2; V: TRBV21-1
CDR3: CASSVGPEGEQFF; DNA: TGTGCCAGCAGCGTAGGTCCCGAAGGTGAGCAGTTCTTC; D: -; size: -; J: TRBJ2-1; V: TRBV9
CDR3: CASFPDRRALTGNTIYF; DNA: TGTGCCAGTTTTCCGGACAGGCGGGCCCTCACTGGAAACACCATATATTTT; D: TRBD1; size: -; J: TRBJ1-3; V: TRBV19
CDR3: CASILQGPVNTEAFF; DNA: TGTGCCAGCATACTACAGGGTCCGGTGAACACTGAAGCTTTCTTT; D: -; size: -; J: TRBJ1-1; V: TRBV2
CDR3: CASSFSPGGSSWYGELFF; DNA: TGTGCCAGCAGTTTTTCACCAGGGGGCTCTTCATGGTACGGGGAGCTGTTTTTT; D: TRBD1; size: few; J: TRBJ2-2; V: TRBV27
CDR3: CASSLSPQGFGYTF; DNA: TGTGCCAGCAGTCTTAGCCCCCAGGGGTTTGGCTACACCTTC; D: -; size: -; J: TRBJ1-2; V: TRBV7-3
CDR3: CASSYGGGRAQYF; DNA: TGTGCCAGCAGTTACGGCGGGGGGAGGGCGCAGTATTTT; D: TRBD2; size: -; J: TRBJ2-3; V: TRBV6-6
CDR3: CASSYNGDQETQYF; DNA: TGTGCCAGCAGCTATAACGGGGACCAAGAGACCCAGTACTTC; D: -; size: few; J: TRBJ2-5; V: TRBV7-2
CDR3: CASSQERGVYNEQFF; DNA: TGCGCCAGCAGCCAAGAACGGGGCGTGTACAATGAGCAGTTCTTC; D: -; size: -; J: TRBJ2-1; V: TRBV4-3
CDR3: CASSTEPDGGPNTEAFF; DNA: TGTGCCAGTAGTACCGAGCCAGATGGGGGGCCAAACACTGAAGCTTTCTTT; D: -; size: -; J: TRBJ1-1; V: TRBV19
CDR3: CASRAGGADEQFF; DNA: TGTGCCAGCAGAGCCGGGGGGGCGGATGAGCAGTTCTTC; D: TRBD2; size: -; J: TRBJ2-1; V: TRBV6-6
CDR3: CASSLERANTQYF; DNA: TGTGCCAGCAGCTTAGAGAGGGCAAATACGCAGTATTTT; D: -; size: -; J: TRBJ2-3; V: TRBV7-9
CDR3: CASSEALGGVRNEQFF; DNA: TGTGCCAGCAGTGAAGCGCTAGGAGGGGTGAGGAATGAGCAGTTCTTC; D: -; size: -; J: TRBJ2-1; V: TRBV2
CDR3: CARGESNGYTF; DNA: TGTGCCAGGGGGGAGAGCAATGGCTACACCTTC; D: -; size: -; J: TRBJ1-2; V: TRBV2
CDR3: CASSQGQGYGYTF; DNA: TGTGCCAGCTCACAGGGACAGGGCTATGGCTACACCTTC; D: TRBD1; size: -; J: TRBJ1-2; V: TRBV18
CDR3: CASSIMAQETQYF; DNA: TGTGCCAGTAGTATAATGGCTCAAGAGACCCAGTACTTC; D: -; size: -; J: TRBJ2-5; V: TRBV19
CDR3: CPRGVVGTPYEQYF; DNA: TGCCCCAGGGGGGTCGTGGGGACCCCCTACGAGCAGTACTTC; D: -; size: -; J: TRBJ2-7; V: TRBV7-3
CDR3: CASSIGTAYNEQFF; DNA: TGTGCCAGTAGTATTGGTACGGCGTACAATGAGCAGTTCTTC; D: -; size: -; J: TRBJ2-1; V: TRBV19
CDR3: CASSQRDKHTDTQYF; DNA: TGCGCCAGCAGCCAGCGGGACAAACACACAGATACGCAGTATTTT; D: -; size: -; J: TRBJ2-3; V: TRBV4-3
CDR3: CASSDPGLASFQQFF; DNA: TGTGCCAGCAGTGATCCGGGACTAGCGTCATTCCAGCAGTTCTTC; D: TRBD2; size: -; J: TRBJ2-1; V: TRBV6-1
CDR3: CASSYDTRYEKLFF; DNA: TGTGCCAGCAGTTACGACACCCGCTATGAAAAACTGTTTTTT; D: -; size: -; J: TRBJ1-4; V: TRBV6-5
CDR3: CASSNGPPGETQYF; DNA: TGTGCCAGCAGTAACGGACCACCCGGAGAGACCCAGTACTTC; D: -; size: -; J: TRBJ2-5; V: TRBV2
CDR3: CASSPDGRGRAKNIQYF; DNA: TGTGCCAGCAGCCCCGATGGCAGGGGGAGGGCCAAAAACATTCAGTACTTC; D: -; size: -; J: TRBJ2-4; V: TRBV4-2
CDR3: CASSAGSSTDTQYF; DNA: TGCGCCAGCAGTGCGGGGTCTAGCACAGATACGCAGTATTTT; D: -; size: -; J: TRBJ2-3; V: TRBV10-1
CDR3: CASSWGNTGELFF; DNA: TGTGCCAGCAGCTGGGGAAACACCGGGGAGCTGTTTTTT; D: -; size: -; J: TRBJ2-2; V: TRBV7-3
CDR3: CASSIGQRGKQYF; DNA: TGTGCCAGTAGTATAGGGCAGCGGGGTAAGCAGTACTTC; D: TRBD2; size: -; J: TRBJ2-7; V: TRBV19
CDR3: CASSLVQLRPSHTEAFF; DNA: TGCGCCAGCAGCTTGGTTCAACTAAGACCGAGTCACACTGAAGCTTTCTTT; D: -; size: -; J: TRBJ1-1; V: TRBV5-1
CDR3: CASSSYGGTGELFF; DNA: TGTGCCAGCAGTTCGTATGGTGGGACCGGGGAGCTGTTTTTT; D: -; size: -; J: TRBJ2-2; V: TRBV6-5
CDR3: CASSLGLADEQYF; DNA: TGTGCCAGCAGCCTGGGACTAGCGGACGAGCAGTACTTC; D: TRBD2; size: -; J: TRBJ2-7; V: TRBV11-2
CDR3: CAISDGLAGEETQYF; DNA: TGTGCCATCAGTGATGGGCTAGCGGGGGAAGAGACCCAGTACTTC; D: TRBD2; size: -; J: TRBJ2-5; V: TRBV10-3
CDR3: CASSDTPGNTIYF; DNA: TGTGCCAGTAGCGACACTCCTGGAAACACCATATATTTT; D: -; size: -; J: TRBJ1-3; V: TRBV19
CDR3: CASSQDQGRDTQYF; DNA: TGTGCCAGCAGCCAAGATCAGGGTAGGGATACGCAGTATTTT; D: -; size: -; J: TRBJ2-3; V: TRBV4-2
CDR3: CASSLDRGSEKLFF; DNA: TGCGCCAGCAGTCTGGACAGGGGTAGTGAAAAACTGTTTTTT; D: TRBD1; size: -; J: TRBJ1-4; V: TRBV4-3
CDR3: CASSLGRDGELFF; DNA: TGTGCCAGCAGCTTAGGGAGGGACGGGGAGCTGTTTTTT; D: -; size: -; J: TRBJ2-2; V: TRBV7-2
CDR3: CASSQPSGGLADTQYF; DNA: TGTGCCAGCAGCCAGCCTAGCGGGGGTCTCGCAGATACGCAGTATTTT; D: TRBD2; size: -; J: TRBJ2-3; V: TRBV7-2
CDR3: CASSIQDTNTEAFF; DNA: TGTGCCAGTAGTATCCAAGATACGAACACTGAAGCTTTCTTT; D: -; size: -; J: TRBJ1-1; V: TRBV19
CDR3: CASSYSFGVQTQYF; DNA: TGTGCCAGCAGTTACTCGTTTGGTGTGCAGACCCAGTACTTC; D: -; size: -; J: TRBJ2-5; V: TRBV6-5
CDR3: CASSEDSNNQPQHF; DNA: TGTGCCAGCAGTGAAGACAGTAACAATCAGCCCCAGCATTTT; D: -; size: -; J: TRBJ1-5; V: TRBV2
CDR3: CASSQERIANTEAFF; DNA: TGTGCCAGCAGCCAAGAAAGGATTGCGAACACTGAAGCTTTCTTT; D: -; size: few; J: TRBJ1-1; V: TRBV14